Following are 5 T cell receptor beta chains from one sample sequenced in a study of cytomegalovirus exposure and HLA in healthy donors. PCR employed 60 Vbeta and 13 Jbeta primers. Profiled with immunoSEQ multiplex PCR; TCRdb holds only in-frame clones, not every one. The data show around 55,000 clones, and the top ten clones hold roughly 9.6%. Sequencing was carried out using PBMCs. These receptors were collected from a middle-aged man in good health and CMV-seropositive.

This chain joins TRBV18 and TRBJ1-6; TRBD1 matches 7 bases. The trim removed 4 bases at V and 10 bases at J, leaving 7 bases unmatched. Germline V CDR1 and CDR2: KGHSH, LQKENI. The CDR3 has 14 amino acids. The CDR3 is CASSRRQGESPLHF. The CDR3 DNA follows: TGTGCCAGCTCACGACGACAGGGCGAATCACCCCTCCACTTT. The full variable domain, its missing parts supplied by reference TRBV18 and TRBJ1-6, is NAGVMQNPRHLVRRRGQEARLRCSPMKGHSHVYWYRQLPEEGLKFMVYLQKENIIDESGMPKERFSAEFPKEGPSILRIQQVVRGDSAAYFCASSRRQGESPLHFGNGTRLTVT.

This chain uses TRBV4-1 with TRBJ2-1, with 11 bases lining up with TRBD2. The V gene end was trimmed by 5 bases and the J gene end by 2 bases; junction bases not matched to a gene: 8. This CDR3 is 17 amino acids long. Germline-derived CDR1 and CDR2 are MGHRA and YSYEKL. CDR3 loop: CASSDKPGLAAYNEQFF. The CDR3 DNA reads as TGCGCCAGCAGCGACAAACCGGGACTAGCGGCCTACAATGAGCAGTTCTTC.

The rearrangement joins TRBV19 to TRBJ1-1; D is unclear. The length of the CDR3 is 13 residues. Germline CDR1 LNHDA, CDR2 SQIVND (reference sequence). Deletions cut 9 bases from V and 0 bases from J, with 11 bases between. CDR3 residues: CASQDLMNTEAFF. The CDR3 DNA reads TGTGCCAGCCAGGATCTGATGAACACTGAAGCTTTCTTT.

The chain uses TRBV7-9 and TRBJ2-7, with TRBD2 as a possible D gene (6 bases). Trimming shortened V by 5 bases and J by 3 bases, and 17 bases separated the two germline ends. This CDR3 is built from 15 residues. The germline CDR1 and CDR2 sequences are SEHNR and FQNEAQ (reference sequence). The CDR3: CASSPAGLGDYEQYF. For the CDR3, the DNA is TGTGCCAGCAGCCCCGCGGGACTCGGGGACTACGAGCAGTACTTC.

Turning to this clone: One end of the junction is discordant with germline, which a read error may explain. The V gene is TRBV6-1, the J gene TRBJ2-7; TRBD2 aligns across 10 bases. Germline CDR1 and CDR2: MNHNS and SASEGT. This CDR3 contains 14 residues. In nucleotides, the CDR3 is TGTGCCAGCGGCCTAGCGGGAGCCTCCCACGAGCAGTACTTC. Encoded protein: CASGLAGASHEQYF.